Shown below are 2 T cell receptor beta chains from a single sample sequenced in a study of OX40 agonist ivuxolimab in advanced cancers. The method was immunoSEQ multiplex PCR; TCRdb's version includes in-frame clones alone and lacks a portion of them. This table holds roughly 35,000 clones, approximately 79% found once. This material consisted of CD4+ or CD8+ T cells sorted from blood, taken in a trial of the OX40 agonist ivuxolimab. The receptors derive from an adult with an advanced solid tumor such as melanoma, head and neck, liver or kidney cancer.

The chain recombines TRBV11-3 with TRBJ2-1; 11 bases match TRBD2. Per germline, CDR1 SGHNT and CDR2 YENEEA. J gave up 5 bases and V 4 bases, and 13 bases lay outside the gene matches. This CDR3 is 18 amino acids long. The CDR3 here is CASSSTPLTSGVNNEQFF. The CDR3 DNA is TGTGCCAGCAGCTCGACCCCGTTGACTAGCGGGGTAAACAATGAGCAGTTCTTC.

The genes are TRBV7-2 and TRBJ2-7, with TRBD2 matching over 7 bases. Germline V gene data show CDR1 as SGHTA and CDR2 as FQGNSA. This CDR3 has 13 amino acids. V lost 5 bases, J lost 6 bases, and 7 bases stayed unmatched. The CDR3 sequence: CASSNRGVFEQYF. DNA for the CDR3: TGTGCCAGCAGCAACCGGGGGGTTTTCGAGCAGTACTTC.